This T cell receptor (beta chain) was captured in a study of CD8+CD57+ T cells in acquired aplastic anemia. Study in general: Sorting CD4+ and CD8+ cells gave DNA averaging around 3 ug.

Patients who underwent sequencing had shown CD8+CD57+ cell expansion by flow cytometry. The patients, all of them, had severe acquired aplastic anemia. This clonotype appeared many times. Antigen specificity is unknown. Genomic DNA, serving as template, underwent TCR beta VDJ and CDR3 profiling. TCRdb reanalysed the reads using MiXCR and keeps one entry per CDR3 protein. The repertoire holds more than 150,000 distinct CDR3 sequences, over 40% seen once, with 3.2% in the top ten. In germline, CDR1 is SGHRS, CDR2 YFSETQ. CDR3 length equals 15 residues. V was pared by 4 bases and J by 8 bases, with 8 bases of the junction left unmatched. Study observations and caveats: The same twenty-nine CD8+ CDR3 sequences occurred in patients and in controls.

The gene calls are TRBV5-1 and TRBJ2-2; 10 nucleotides align to TRBD2. The sequence came from a human donor with aplastic anemia. The sample taken for sequencing was sorted CD4+, CD8+, or CD8+CD57+ T cells (not recorded which) from PBMCs. The CDR3 sequence: CASSVEREGPGELFF. CDR3 sequence (DNA): TGCGCCAGCAGCGTGGAGCGGGAGGGACCGGGGGAGCTGTTTTTT.